These T cell receptor beta chains were read from a single sample in a study of T cell changes during pregnancy in multiple sclerosis. The method was immunoSEQ multiplex PCR; TCRdb's version includes in-frame clones alone and lacks a portion of them. The sample consists of approximately 89,000 clones, roughly 94% of them appearing once. The specimen comprised peripheral blood, sampled after pregnancy. The receptors were gathered from a female donor in good health, enrolled as a control in a pregnancy study. CDR3s include the opening cysteine and the closing phenylalanine or tryptophan.

v_gene,CDR3aa
TRBV11-2,CASRPPRGTSYEQYF
TRBV29-1,CSGQDSGELFF
TRBV7-9,CASSLPRGQETQYF
TRBV7-9,CASSRGPGQGAGYEQYF
TRBV5-4,CASSLDAGGPGEQFF
TRBV6-6,CASSATYEQYF
TRBV5-1,CASSAYQETQYF
TRBV27,CASSSGLGYEQYF
TRBV15,CATSRDFDRGYTF
TRBV12-5,CASGPSGISYNEQFF
TRBV11-2,CASSASSGSTYEQYF
TRBV2,CASSGGPAGGNTIYF
TRBV2,CASSGQGIQPQHF
TRBV6-1,CASSPPGQGLDGYTF
TRBV6-1,CASSGAIGRAVTGELFF
TRBV7-8,CASSLGSGSRGEQFF
TRBV5-4,CASSLSQGIYGYTF
TRBV28,CASGGGGSYEQYF
TRBV19,CASSQSGFTFYSNQPQHF
TRBV6-5,CASSPDRGHDEKLFF
TRBV18,CASSPMGEEETQYF
TRBV28,CASSLRTGVQPQHF
TRBV6-1,CASSEVRERAEAFF
TRBV5-1,CASSLAGDIGTDTQYF
TRBV5-1,CASSSSTSAYEQYF
TRBV5-1,CASSPLGLAASEQFF
TRBV2,CASLSEYNQPQHF
TRBV9,CASSVGQGAGEQYF
TRBV5-5,CASSLVRGNTEAFF
TRBV19,CASSIEGNQPQHF
TRBV5-4,CASSLDRTYGYTF
TRBV5-6,CASSSSGAGNYEQYF
TRBV6-5,CASSPTGGNQETQYF
TRBV18,CASSPQGAAKNIQYF
TRBV29-1,CTDFLPTGMNTEAFF
TRBV6-1,CASSELLSQQETQYF
TRBV7-9,CASSPGLAGLDTQYF
TRBV4-1,CASGHSGSYEQYF
TRBV2,CASSPGTSIQETQYF
TRBV2,CASSSWGGSSRAFF
TRBV28,CASRFPAGENEQFF
TRBV5-1,CASSFNQGAGEQFF
TRBV10-3,CAISQKEPGQGAYEQYF
TRBV27,CASSSLLAGDRTYEQYF
TRBV11-3,CASGSGFWSEQFF
TRBV6-1,CASSREGNQPQHF
TRBV19,CASTPTRGIYNEQFF
TRBV5-4,CASSLVGEQETQYF
TRBV13,CASSLQGAGGELFF
TRBV7-2,CASSFSGSATDTQYF
TRBV25-1,CASSEGPGLGDTQYF
TRBV10-3,CAIMAGGRFSTDTQYF
TRBV28,CASSRDYYEQYF
TRBV27,CASSRYGREQETQYF
TRBV5-1,CASSLDRPETEAFF
TRBV6-5,CASTRGDRVYEQYF
TRBV7-7,CASSLSGRGVETQYF